This passage covers 20 T cell receptor beta chains from one sample sequenced in a study of blood T cell repertoires in COVID-19. The assay was immunoSEQ multiplex PCR, and TCRdb's table has in-frame clones only and misses some. The data contain about 360,000 clones, around 84% of them singletons. The specimen sequenced was peripheral blood. These receptors all come from a human donor in a cohort sampled during active COVID-19.

This clone was seen once. Within the sample, other DNA sequences also encode this same CDR3. The V call is TRBV30, the J call TRBJ1-1; D possibly corresponds to TRBD1 (5 bases). The CDR3 loop spans 13 amino acids. Trimming removed 2 bases from V and 1 base from J, with 8 bases in between. Looked up from germline, CDR1 is GTSNPN and CDR2 is SVGIG (reference sequence). The CDR3 loop reads CAWSTTGNTEAFF. The CDR3 nucleotides are TGTGCCTGGAGTACTACAGGGAACACTGAAGCTTTCTTT.

The V and J genes are TRBV5-6 and TRBJ2-7, with 11 positions matching TRBD1. Looked up from germline, CDR1 is SGHDT and CDR2 is YYEEEE. This CDR3 is 18 amino acids long. Unmatched junction bases numbered 20, after V lost 3 bases and J lost 9 bases. CDR3 DNA: TGTGCCAGCAGCTGGACAGGGGGCGCCGGGACTAGTGATAATGTGCAGTACTTC. Amino acid sequence: CASSWTGGAGTSDNVQYF.

CDR3 protein: CASSDMGIVARDYEQYF. In nucleotides, the CDR3 is TGTGCCAGCAGTGATATGGGTATCGTAGCGAGAGACTACGAGCAGTACTTC. J is TRBJ2-7 and V is TRBV28, with D perhaps TRBD2 (5 bases). The V and J ends lost 5 bases and 3 bases respectively, with 23 bases between them. Germline values: CDR1 MDHEN, CDR2 SYDVKM. This CDR3 spans 17 amino acids.

The rearrangement uses TRBV6-6 and TRBJ2-2; D unclear. Trimming shortened V by 0 bases and J by 10 bases, and 6 bases separated the two germline ends. The length of the CDR3 is 12 residues. Germline CDR1 is MNHNY and CDR2 is SVGAGI (reference sequence). Written as DNA, the CDR3 is TGTGCCAGCAGTTACTCCATAGTGGAGCTGTTTTTT. This gives the protein CASSYSIVELFF.

The rearrangement joins TRBV6-5 to TRBJ1-1; 9 bases are shared with TRBD1. Germline V CDR1 and CDR2: MNHEY, SVGAGI. V shed 7 bases, J shed 11 bases, and the junction held 17 bases outside the gene matches. This CDR3 has 15 amino acids. The CDR3 spells CASTEPGQGYVGAFF. As DNA, the CDR3 is TGTGCCAGCACCGAACCGGGACAGGGATATGTAGGCGCTTTCTTT.

V gene TRBV30 combines with J gene TRBJ1-1; D ambiguous. V dropped 0 bases and J dropped 3 bases, with 14 bases sitting between them. CDR3 length equals 15 residues. The V gene's germline CDR1 is GTSNPN and CDR2 SVGIG (reference sequence). CDR3 nucleotide sequence: TGTGCCTGGAGTGTAGGGCCTCACGGGGACACTGAAGCTTTCTTT. Protein: CAWSVGPHGDTEAFF.

As DNA, the CDR3 is TGTGCCAGCAGCTTCCCGGGACAGGAACAGGAAAAGACCCAGTACTTC. Its protein is CASSFPGQEQEKTQYF. The gene calls are TRBV5-4 and TRBJ2-5, with 8 nucleotides matching TRBD1. The trim removed 2 bases at V and 6 bases at J, leaving 12 bases unmatched. Germline CDR1 reads SGHNT; CDR2 reads YYREEE (reference sequence). The CDR3 covers 16 residues. The whole variable domain, filled in from reference TRBV5-4 and TRBJ2-5, reads ETGVTQSPTHLIKTRGQQVTLRCSSQSGHNTVSWYQQALGQGPQFIFQYYREEENGRGNFPPRFSGLQFPNYSSELNVNALELDDSALYLCASSFPGQEQEKTQYFGPGTRLLVL.

This chain uses TRBV7-3 with TRBJ2-2, with 10 nucleotides matching TRBD1. This CDR3 is built from 17 residues. V lost 5 bases to trimming and J lost 5 bases; unmatched junction nucleotides: 11. Per the germline V gene, CDR1 is SGHTA and CDR2 is FQGTGA. The CDR3 spells CASSPNTGQGGTGELFF. The CDR3 DNA sequence: TGTGCCAGCAGCCCCAACACCGGACAGGGGGGTACCGGGGAGCTGTTTTTT.

V usage is TRBV11-1 and J usage is TRBJ2-7; D call uncertain. CDR3 length: 18 residues. Trimming removed 0 bases from V and 5 bases from J, with 23 bases in between. CDR1 and CDR2 from the germline V gene are SGHAT and FQDESV (reference sequence). For the CDR3, the DNA is TGTGCCAGCAGCTTAGCGTTGGCCGGGTCAGTTCCTTGGGACGAGCAGTACTTC. Residues: CASSLALAGSVPWDEQYF.

The chain has TRBV5-8 and TRBJ1-3; D is uncertain. Trimming left V 0 bases short and J 0 bases short, with 7 bases between. This CDR3 is built from 15 residues. CDR1 SGHTS and CDR2 YDEGEE come from the germline V gene. CDR3 loop: CASSLDSHSGNTIYF. CDR3 DNA sequence: TGTGCCAGCAGCTTGGACAGCCACTCTGGAAACACCATATATTTT.

V gene TRBV11-2 combines with J gene TRBJ2-7; TRBD1 matches 9 bases. Germline CDR1 and CDR2: SGHAT and FQNNGV. V shed 5 bases and J 4 bases; nucleotides not matched to a gene: 9. The CDR3 sequence is 15 residues long. The CDR3: CASSPGQGRHYEQYF. The CDR3 DNA reads as TGTGCCAGCAGCCCGGGACAGGGAAGGCATTACGAGCAGTACTTC. The whole variable domain, filled in from reference TRBV11-2 and TRBJ2-7, reads EAGVAQSPRYKIIEKRQSVAFWCNPISGHATLYWYQQILGQGPKLLIQFQNNGVVDDSQLPKDRFSAERLKGVDSTLKIQPAKLEDSAVYLCASSPGQGRHYEQYFGPGTRLTVT.

The chain joins TRBV10-1 to TRBJ2-1, with 10 bases aligning to TRBD2. Germline lookup yields CDR1 WNHNN and CDR2 SYGVQD (reference sequence). V was pared by 0 bases and J by 7 bases, with 3 bases of the junction left unmatched. CDR3 length: 15 residues. CDR3 region: CASSESGTSANEQFF. Written as DNA, the CDR3 is TGCGCCAGCAGTGAGTCGGGGACTAGCGCGAATGAGCAGTTCTTC.

This chain uses TRBV27 with TRBJ2-1, with 13 bases identical to TRBD2. This CDR3 comprises 14 residues. Trimming cost V 6 bases and J 7 bases; bases outside gene matches: 3. Per germline, CDR1 MNHEY and CDR2 SMNVEV (reference sequence). CDR3 sequence reads: CASRLAGGRNEQFF. As DNA, the CDR3 is TGTGCCAGCAGACTAGCGGGAGGGCGTAATGAGCAGTTCTTC.

The chain has TRBV5-1 and TRBJ2-3, with 15 bases matching TRBD2. This CDR3 has 20 amino acids. Looked up from germline, CDR1 is SGHRS and CDR2 is YFSETQ. The V gene end was trimmed by 2 bases and the J gene end by 0 bases; junction bases not matched to a gene: 10. CDR3 protein: CASSFTGLAGGSSSTDTQYF. Written as DNA, the CDR3 is TGCGCCAGCAGCTTTACGGGACTAGCGGGGGGTTCCTCTAGCACAGATACGCAGTATTTT.

This clone came up once. The chain has TRBV20-1 and TRBJ1-5; 8 nucleotides match TRBD1. Germline V lookup: CDR1 DFQATT, CDR2 SNEGSKA (reference sequence). The J segment lost 2 bases and the V segment lost 3 bases, leaving 3 bases of the junction unmatched. This CDR3 has 14 residues. The CDR3 reads CSASPGQGNQPQHF. CDR3 sequence (DNA): TGCAGTGCTAGTCCGGGACAGGGCAATCAGCCCCAGCATTTT.

This rearrangement joins TRBV3-1 (or the pseudogene TRBV3-2) to TRBJ2-5; D perhaps matches TRBD1 (5 bases). The germline V and J ends were trimmed by 1 base and 4 bases, with 19 bases remaining between them. Germline CDR1 reads LGHDT; CDR2 reads YNNKEL (reference sequence). The CDR3 has 17 amino acids. CDR3 sequence reads: CASSQGLSQQARETQYF. The DNA for the CDR3 is TGTGCCAGCAGCCAAGGCCTAAGCCAACAGGCGAGAGAGACCCAGTACTTC.

The rearrangement joins TRBV19 to TRBJ1-1; TRBD1 agrees at 9 bases. There are 15 residues in the CDR3. Germline loops: CDR1 LNHDA, CDR2 SQIVND (reference sequence). Trimming cost V 3 bases and J 4 bases; bases outside gene matches: 6. CDR3 protein: CASSMGTGRTTEAFF. CDR3 bases: TGTGCCAGTAGTATGGGGACAGGGAGGACCACTGAAGCTTTCTTT.

This clone has only one observation. V usage is TRBV11-2 and J usage is TRBJ1-4; D is unclear. V lost 5 bases to trimming and J lost 11 bases, with 12 bases between them. The CDR3 totals 12 residues. Germline loops: CDR1 SGHAT, CDR2 FQNNGV. CDR3 in DNA: TGTGCCAGCAGCCCAGAAGTAAATAAACTGTTTTTT. Protein product: CASSPEVNKLFF. The complete variable domain, with remaining parts taken from reference TRBV11-2 and TRBJ1-4, reads EAGVAQSPRYKIIEKRQSVAFWCNPISGHATLYWYQQILGQGPKLLIQFQNNGVVDDSQLPKDRFSAERLKGVDSTLKIQPAKLEDSAVYLCASSPEVNKLFFGSGTQLSVL.

The gene calls are TRBV2 and TRBJ1-2; TRBD1 aligns across 7 bases. Trimming at V came to 8 bases and at J to 4 bases, leaving 10 bases not matched to a gene. From germline, CDR1 is SNHLY and CDR2 FYNNEI. The CDR3 spans 14 residues. CDR3 bases: TGTGCCAGCCGTATGACAGGGACGGTCTATGGCTACACCTTC. Protein: CASRMTGTVYGYTF.

This clone appeared once. The chain employs TRBV28 and TRBJ2-5, with TRBD1 identical over 9 bases. CDR1 and CDR2 from the germline V gene are MDHEN and SYDVKM. J lost 5 bases, V lost 5 bases, and 12 bases had no gene match. The CDR3 extends over 16 amino acids. CDR3 sequence: CASSTPRDRDTETQYF. CDR3 nucleotides: TGTGCCAGCAGTACCCCCCGGGACAGGGACACGGAGACCCAGTACTTC.